This is a list of T cell receptor beta chains from one sample in a study of vaccination effects on CD4 cells after COVID-19. The assay was immunoSEQ multiplex PCR, and TCRdb's table has in-frame clones only and misses some. The data contain 25,000 to 30,000 clones, over 65% of them singletons. Antigen specificity for these receptors is unknown. The sample was CD4+ T cells from PBMCs cultured with HCoV-NL63 spike peptides, taken after COVID-19 vaccination. The receptors shown here come from a human donor who received a COVID-19 vaccine. The CDR3 runs from the conserved cysteine through the conserved F or W. The D gene is left open where the match is weak. The size of a clone is reported for some rows only, either as once, few or many, or as a class for expanded clones.

V	size	J	D	CDR3	DNA
TRBV10-3	few	TRBJ2-7	.	CAISTRDSYEQYF	TGTGCCATCAGTACTAGGGATTCCTACGAGCAGTACTTC
TRBV3-1/TRBV3-2	.	TRBJ2-7	.	CASGGYEQYF	TGTGCCAGCGGGGGCTACGAGCAGTACTTC
TRBV5-4	once	TRBJ2-7	TRBD1	CASRAGTGMSYEQYF	TGTGCCAGCAGGGCCGGGACAGGAATGTCCTACGAGCAGTACTTC
TRBV5-6	.	TRBJ1-2	.	CASSLVDVAGYTF	TGTGCCAGCAGCTTGGTGGACGTGGCGGGCTACACCTTC
TRBV19	.	TRBJ1-2	TRBD1	CASSPKTGVIEYGYTF	TGTGCCAGTAGTCCGAAGACAGGGGTTATTGAGTATGGCTACACCTTC
TRBV5-1	.	TRBJ2-1	TRBD2	CASSRGLAGATYNEQFF	TGCGCCAGCAGCCGCGGACTAGCGGGTGCGACCTACAATGAGCAGTTCTTC
TRBV4-1	.	TRBJ1-3	TRBD1	CASSQAGTGLPGNTIYF	TGCGCCAGCAGCCAAGCCGGGACAGGATTGCCTGGAAACACCATATATTTT
TRBV19	once	TRBJ2-1	TRBD2	CASSERGYNEQFF	TGTGCCAGTAGCGAGCGGGGTTACAATGAGCAGTTCTTC
TRBV5-1	.	TRBJ1-2	.	CASSPTTGGFGYGYTF	TGCGCCAGCAGCCCCACAACCGGGGGATTTGGCTATGGCTACACCTTC
TRBV27	.	TRBJ2-7	.	CASSLWGHSSYEQYF	TGTGCCAGCAGTTTATGGGGGCACAGCTCCTACGAGCAGTACTTC
TRBV7-2	.	TRBJ2-5	.	CASSLVGWTKQETQYF	TGTGCCAGCAGCTTAGTAGGATGGACTAAACAAGAGACCCAGTACTTC
TRBV7-2	.	TRBJ1-1	.	CASSFDRQNTEAFF	TGTGCCAGCAGCTTTGACAGACAAAACACTGAAGCTTTCTTT
TRBV19	.	TRBJ1-2	TRBD1	CASSPRGRQGSYGYTF	TGTGCCAGTAGTCCGCGTGGCCGACAGGGAAGCTATGGCTACACCTTC
TRBV30	few	TRBJ1-1	.	CAWSAQGNTEAFF	TGTGCCTGGAGTGCACAGGGGAACACTGAAGCTTTCTTT
TRBV7-8	.	TRBJ2-5	.	CASSLVYGIQETQYF	TGTGCCAGCAGCTTAGTGTACGGTATCCAAGAGACCCAGTACTTC
TRBV11-2	once	TRBJ1-4	.	CASSLAGYEKLFF	TGTGCCAGCAGCCTTGCGGGCTATGAAAAACTGTTTTTT
TRBV10-2	.	TRBJ2-3	.	CASMGVTDTQYF	TGCGCCAGCATGGGGGTAACAGATACGCAGTATTTT
TRBV19	once	TRBJ1-2	.	CASSTRADNYGYTF	TGTGCCAGTAGTACCAGAGCCGATAACTATGGCTACACCTTC
TRBV19	few	TRBJ1-3	.	CASTTDWSSGNTIYF	TGTGCCAGTACCACGGACTGGAGCTCTGGAAACACCATATATTTT
TRBV2	.	TRBJ1-6	TRBD1	CASSMMNRGHNSPLHF	TGTGCCAGCAGTATGATGAACAGGGGACATAATTCACCCCTCCACTTT
TRBV24-1	medium-sized	TRBJ2-1	.	CATSDRNLDEQFF	TGTGCCACCAGTGATAGGAATCTCGATGAGCAGTTCTTC
TRBV4-2	.	TRBJ2-7	.	CASSQDSGAYEQYF	TGTGCCAGCAGCCAAGATTCCGGAGCGTACGAGCAGTACTTC
TRBV18	once	TRBJ1-4	.	CASSLQPLAGVEEKLFF	TGTGCCAGCTCACTCCAGCCTCTCGCGGGGGTTGAGGAAAAACTGTTTTTT
TRBV19	.	TRBJ2-2	TRBD2	CASSNSGGAGGELFF	TGTGCCAGTAGTAATAGCGGGGGGGCCGGCGGGGAGCTGTTTTTT
TRBV4-2	few	TRBJ1-3	.	CASSQDLGRSNTIYF	TGTGCCAGCAGCCAAGATCTCGGCAGGTCCAACACCATATATTTT
TRBV20-1	few	TRBJ2-3	.	CSAHFTDTQYF	TGCAGTGCTCACTTCACAGATACGCAGTATTTT
TRBV9	.	TRBJ2-3	TRBD2	CASSDPGLAVWLGTDTQYF	TGTGCCAGCAGCGATCCGGGACTAGCGGTATGGTTAGGGACAGATACGCAGTATTTT
TRBV11-3	.	TRBJ2-3	.	CASSLDRSDTQYF	TGTGCCAGCAGCTTAGACAGGTCAGATACGCAGTATTTT
TRBV27	.	TRBJ1-4	.	CASSLGRFDEKLFF	TGTGCCAGCAGTTTGGGCAGGTTTGATGAAAAACTGTTTTTT
TRBV6-5	few	TRBJ2-7	.	CASSYSGRADPYEQYF	TGTGCCAGCAGTTACTCCGGACGGGCCGACCCCTACGAGCAGTACTTC
TRBV29-1	few	TRBJ2-7	.	CSVEDGYSYEQYF	TGCAGCGTTGAAGACGGATACTCCTACGAGCAGTACTTC
TRBV19	.	TRBJ2-1	TRBD2	CASRDLAALGEQFF	TGTGCCAGTAGGGATCTAGCGGCCTTGGGGGAGCAGTTCTTC
TRBV6-4	.	TRBJ2-2	TRBD2	CASSGLADNTGELFF	TGTGCCAGCAGTGGACTAGCGGATAACACCGGGGAGCTGTTTTTT
TRBV11-3	.	TRBJ2-3	.	CASPTQGSSTDTQYF	TGTGCCAGCCCTACGCAGGGATCTAGCACAGATACGCAGTATTTT
TRBV5-4	.	TRBJ2-3	TRBD1	CASSSGQDSSTDTQYF	TGTGCCAGCAGCAGCGGACAGGACTCTAGCACAGATACGCAGTATTTT
TRBV11-2	.	TRBJ2-3	TRBD2	CASSLVAGFTDTQYF	TGTGCCAGCAGCTTAGTAGCGGGTTTCACAGATACGCAGTATTTT
TRBV7-9	once	TRBJ2-3	.	CASSLAGSPTDTQYF	TGTGCCAGCAGCTTAGCGGGAAGCCCCACAGATACGCAGTATTTT
TRBV7-2	.	TRBJ2-7	TRBD1	CASSLIRGQGYEQYF	TGTGCCAGCAGCTTAATTCGTGGACAGGGCTACGAGCAGTACTTC
TRBV3-1/TRBV3-2	.	TRBJ2-7	.	CASSQDRGALDEQYF	TGTGCCAGCAGCCAAGATCGCGGCGCCTTGGACGAGCAGTACTTC
TRBV14	.	TRBJ2-5	TRBD1	CASSLDRGRFLQETQYF	TGTGCCAGCAGCCTTGACAGGGGGCGATTTCTCCAAGAGACCCAGTACTTC
TRBV6-1	.	TRBJ1-3	.	CASSGGGVSSGNTIYF	TGTGCCAGCAGTGGGGGAGGAGTGAGCTCTGGAAACACCATATATTTT
TRBV5-8	.	TRBJ2-3	TRBD2	CASSLGVGGADTQYF	TGTGCCAGCAGCCTCGGAGTGGGGGGGGCAGATACGCAGTATTTT